Below, 10 T cell receptor beta chains from the same sample are listed, as sequenced in a study of long-term antiretroviral therapy in people with HIV. The libraries were made with immunoSEQ v3.0 at survey level. TCRdb's copy holds only in-frame clones and misses some; the assay was immunoSEQ multiplex PCR. The repertoire includes about 20,000 clones, around 81% of them detected once, and 14% sits in the top ten. Material: unsorted PBMCs, obtained 2.9 years after starting antiretroviral therapy. All receptors come from a woman in her twenties or thirties with HIV.

By sample share, this clone is medium-sized (0.01 to 0.1%). V and J are TRBV19 and TRBJ1-1; D gene uncertain. CDR3 length equals 14 residues. Germline CDR1 and CDR2: LNHDA and SQIVND (reference sequence). Trimming removed 4 bases at V and 0 bases at J, with 9 bases between. This CDR3 is CASSTEVLNTEAFF. DNA for the CDR3: TGTGCCAGTAGTACGGAAGTCCTGAACACTGAAGCTTTCTTT.

The V and J genes are TRBV5-6 and TRBJ2-2; TRBD2 might be the D (5 bases). In germline, CDR1 is SGHDT, CDR2 YYEEEE. The CDR3 extends over 17 amino acids. Trimming left V 4 bases short and J 3 bases short, with 19 bases between. The CDR3 region has the DNA TGTGCCAGCAGCAAAGAGGCGGTGAGGGTGTACACCGGGGAGCTGTTTTTT. This gives the protein CASSKEAVRVYTGELFF.

The chain recombines TRBV5-1 with TRBJ1-1; 8 positions match TRBD1. V was clipped by 5 bases and J by 0 bases; unmatched bases: 9. Looked up from germline, CDR1 is SGHRS and CDR2 is YFSETQ. The CDR3 spans 16 residues. The CDR3 DNA reads as TGCGCCAGCAGGGCCGGACAGGGAAACATGAACACTGAAGCTTTCTTT. Protein sequence: CASRAGQGNMNTEAFF.

This rearrangement joins TRBV5-1 to TRBJ2-5; TRBD1 agrees at 7 bases. This CDR3 is built from 14 residues. The J segment lost 2 bases and the V segment lost 2 bases, leaving 3 bases of the junction unmatched. The germline CDR1 and CDR2 sequences are SGHRS and YFSETQ. In nucleotides, the CDR3 is TGCGCCAGCAGCTTCGGCAGGGGGCAAGAGACCCAGTACTTC. This gives the protein CASSFGRGQETQYF.

V and J are TRBV5-1 and TRBJ1-1, with 9 bases identical to TRBD1. Germline lookup yields CDR1 SGHRS and CDR2 YFSETQ. This CDR3 is 14 amino acids long. V dropped 8 bases and J dropped 1; count of bases not matched to a gene: 6. CDR3 in amino acids: CASIQGAENTEAFF. The CDR3 DNA reads as TGCGCCAGTATACAGGGGGCGGAGAACACTGAAGCTTTCTTT.

The chain combines TRBV11-2 with TRBJ1-2, with D hard to call. V was clipped by 0 bases and J by 2 bases, with 10 bases between them. The CDR3 spans 15 residues. Germline V gene sequence: CDR1 SGHAT, CDR2 FQNNGV. CDR3 in DNA: TGTGCCAGCAGCTTAGACCGAAACCCGAACTATGGCTACACCTTC. Translation gives CASSLDRNPNYGYTF.

The chain has TRBV7-8 and TRBJ2-3, with no clear D. Germline assignment: CDR1 SGHVS and CDR2 FQNEAQ. CDR3 length: 15 residues. The germline V and J ends were trimmed by 1 base and 6 bases, with 14 bases remaining between them. The DNA for the CDR3 is TGTGCCAGCAGCTTAGGAGGACCCCAAAGCGATACGCAGTATTTT. It yields the protein CASSLGGPQSDTQYF.

This chain uses TRBV11-2 with TRBJ1-5; TRBD1 agrees at 7 bases. The CDR3 is made up of 15 amino acids. Germline V CDR1 and CDR2: SGHAT, FQNNGV. V was clipped by 0 bases and J by 7 bases; unmatched bases: 6. Written as DNA, the CDR3 is TGTGCCAGCAGCTTAGATCGGCAGGGGGGCCAGCCCCAGCATTTT. This translates into CASSLDRQGGQPQHF.

The chain employs TRBV11-3 and TRBJ2-1, with D perhaps TRBD2 (5 bases). V was shortened by 3 bases and J by 0 bases, with 6 bases between the two germline ends. Germline V gene sequence: CDR1 SGHNT, CDR2 YENEEA. The CDR3 is 14 residues long. The DNA of the CDR3 is TGTGCCAGCAGCTTGGCGGGCTCCTACAATGAGCAGTTCTTC. This gives the protein CASSLAGSYNEQFF.

This clone was seen a few times. The chain couples TRBV5-5 to TRBJ2-1; D is uncertain. V gave up 0 bases and J gave up 6 bases, with 10 bases separating them. The CDR3 contains 14 residues. The germline V gene encodes CDR1 SGHKS and CDR2 YYEKEE (reference sequence). CDR3 amino acids: CASSLVSSSNEQFF. As DNA, the CDR3 is TGTGCCAGCAGCTTGGTCAGTTCGAGCAATGAGCAGTTCTTC.